Listed below are T cell receptor beta chains from one sample, sequenced in a study of tumor-infiltrating lymphocytes in primary liver carcinoma. Using its own MiXCR run on the multiplex PCR reads, TCRdb lists one record per CDR3 protein. The sample yields more than 60,000 distinct CDR3 sequences, roughly 69% seen once. The material sequenced was liver tumor tissue from sampling region 4. The source is a man aged 35 to 55 with primary liver carcinoma and hepatitis B virus infection. Each CDR3 is given with its conserved first and last residue. Each record gives: J gene, clone size, V gene, D gene, CDR3 protein, CDR3 DNA. The D gene is left open where the match is weak. The size of a clone is reported for some rows only, either as once, few or many, or as a class for expanded clones.

TRBJ2-7,many,TRBV4-1,TRBD2,CASSQDLLAEDQYF,TGCGCCAGCAGCCAAGATCTACTAGCGGAAGATCAGTACTTC
TRBJ2-1,.,TRBV11-3,.,CASSLGVSNNDQFF,TGTGCCAGCAGCTTAGGCGTCTCTAACAATGATCAGTTCTTC
TRBJ2-1,medium-sized,TRBV4-1,TRBD2,CASSQAGGEQFF,TGCGCCAGCAGCCAAGCGGGAGGTGAGCAGTTCTTC
TRBJ1-4,.,TRBV12-3/TRBV12-4,.,CTSSPGAGNEKLFF,TGTACCAGCAGCCCAGGGGCAGGAAATGAAAAACTGTTTTTT
TRBJ1-1,many,TRBV7-9,.,CASSLGAGAFF,TGTGCCAGCAGCTTAGGGGCCGGAGCTTTCTTT
TRBJ2-1,.,TRBV6-5,.,CDSSARENSYNEQFF,TGTGACAGCAGCGCGAGGGAGAACTCCTACAATGAGCAGTTCTTC
TRBJ2-7,.,TRBV4-1,TRBD2,CASSQDLLAGDQYF,TGCGCCAGCAGCCAAGATCTACTAGCGGGAGATCAGTATTTC
TRBJ1-5,.,TRBV6-1,.,CAISETIPDSNKPQHF,TGTGCCATCAGTGAAACTATACCCGATAGCAATAAGCCCCAGCATTTT
TRBJ2-1,.,TRBV11-2,TRBD2,CASSSRHSGGIYEQSF,TGTGCCAGCAGCTCGCGCCACAGCGGGGGGATCTATGAGCAGTCCTTC
TRBJ2-5,.,TRBV7-2,.,CASSLYRGEETQYF,TGTGCCAGCAGCTTATATCGGGGAGAGGAGACCCAGTACTTC
TRBJ2-1,medium-sized,TRBV14,TRBD2,CASSAVAGAYNEQFF,TGTGCCAGCAGTGCCGTAGCGGGAGCCTACAATGAGCAGTTCTTC
TRBJ2-3,once,TRBV29-1,.,CSVEKVTATRYF,TGCAGCGTTGAAAAGGTGACGGCTACGCGGTATTTT
TRBJ2-2,once,TRBV4-2,TRBD2,CARTPGTSVNTGELFF,TGTGCCAGAACCCCGGGGACTAGTGTGAACACCGGGGAGCTGTTTTTT